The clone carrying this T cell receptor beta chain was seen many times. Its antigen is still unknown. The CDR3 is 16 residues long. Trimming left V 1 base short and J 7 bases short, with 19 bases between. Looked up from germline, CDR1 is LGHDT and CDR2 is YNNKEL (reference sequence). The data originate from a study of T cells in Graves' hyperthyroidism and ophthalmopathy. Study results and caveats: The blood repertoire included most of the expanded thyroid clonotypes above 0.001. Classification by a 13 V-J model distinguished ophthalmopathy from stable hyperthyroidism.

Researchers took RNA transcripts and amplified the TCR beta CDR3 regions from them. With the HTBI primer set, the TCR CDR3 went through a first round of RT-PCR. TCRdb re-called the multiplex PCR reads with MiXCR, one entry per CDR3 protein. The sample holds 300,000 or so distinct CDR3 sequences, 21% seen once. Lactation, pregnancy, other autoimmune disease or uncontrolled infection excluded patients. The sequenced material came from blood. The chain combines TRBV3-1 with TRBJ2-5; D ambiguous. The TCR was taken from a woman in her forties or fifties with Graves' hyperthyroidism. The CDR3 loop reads CASSQVQADLGGTQYF. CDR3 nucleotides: TGTGCCAGCAGCCAAGTCCAGGCCGATCTAGGTGGGACCCAGTACTTC.